This T cell receptor beta chain appears in the sequencing data of a study of T-cell reconstitution after alpha-beta-depleted transplantation in children. CDR3 length: 14 amino acids. V lost 4 bases to trimming and J lost 5 bases; unmatched junction nucleotides: 6. Germline CDR1 and CDR2: SGHKS and YYEKEE (reference sequence). Preparation of the TCRbeta library used unique molecular identifiers. TCRdb called the PCR reads again in MiXCR, with one record for every CDR3 protein. The sample holds 350,000 to 450,000 distinct CDR3 sequences, just over 20% seen once. The specimen comprised PBMCs from the stem cell graft donor, sampled from the stem cell graft. The V call is TRBV5-5, the J call TRBJ2-7; 10 bases align to TRBD1. This receptor was identified in a human donor who donated a stem cell graft to a child with acute myeloid leukemia. This CDR3 is CASSHDRGRNEQYF. CDR3 DNA sequence: TGTGCCAGCAGCCACGACAGGGGGCGCAACGAGCAGTACTTC.